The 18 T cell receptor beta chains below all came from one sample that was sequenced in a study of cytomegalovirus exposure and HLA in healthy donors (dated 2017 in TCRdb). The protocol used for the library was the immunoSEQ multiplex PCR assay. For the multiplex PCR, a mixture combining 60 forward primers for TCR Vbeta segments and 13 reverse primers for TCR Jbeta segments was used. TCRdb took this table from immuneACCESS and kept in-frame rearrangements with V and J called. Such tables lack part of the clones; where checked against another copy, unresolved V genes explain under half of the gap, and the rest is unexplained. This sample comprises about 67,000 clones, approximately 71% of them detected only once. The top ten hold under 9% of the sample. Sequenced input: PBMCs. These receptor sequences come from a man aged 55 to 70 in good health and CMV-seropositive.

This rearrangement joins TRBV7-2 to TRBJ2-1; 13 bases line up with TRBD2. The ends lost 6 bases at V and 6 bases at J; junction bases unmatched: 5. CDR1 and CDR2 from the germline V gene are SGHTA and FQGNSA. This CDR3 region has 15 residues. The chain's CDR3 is CASRAGTSGTNEQFF. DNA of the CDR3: TGTGCCAGCAGGGCCGGGACTAGCGGGACCAATGAGCAGTTCTTC. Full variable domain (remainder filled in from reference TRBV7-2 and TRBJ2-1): GAGVSQSPSNKVTEKGKDVELRCDPISGHTALYWYRQSLGQGLEFLIYFQGNSAPDKSGLPSDRFSAERTGGSVSTLTIQRTQQEDSAVYLCASRAGTSGTNEQFFGPGTRLTVL.

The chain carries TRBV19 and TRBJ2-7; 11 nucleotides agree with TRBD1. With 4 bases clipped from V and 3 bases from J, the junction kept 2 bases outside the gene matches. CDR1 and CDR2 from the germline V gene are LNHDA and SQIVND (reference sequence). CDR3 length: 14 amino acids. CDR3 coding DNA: TGTGCCAGTAGTACCGGGACAGGGGGCTACGAGCAGTACTTC. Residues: CASSTGTGGYEQYF. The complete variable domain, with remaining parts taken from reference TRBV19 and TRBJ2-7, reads DGGITQSPKYLFRKEGQNVTLSCEQNLNHDAMYWYRQDPGQGLRLIYYSQIVNDFQKGDIAEGYSVSREKKESFPLTVTSAQKNPTAFYLCASSTGTGGYEQYFGPGTRLTVT.

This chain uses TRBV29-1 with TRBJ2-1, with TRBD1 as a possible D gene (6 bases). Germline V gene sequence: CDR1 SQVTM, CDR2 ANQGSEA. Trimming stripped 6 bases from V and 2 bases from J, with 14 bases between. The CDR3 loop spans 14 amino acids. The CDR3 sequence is CSVPLRGTYNEQFF. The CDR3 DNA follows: TGCAGCGTCCCGCTCAGGGGCACCTACAATGAGCAGTTCTTC.

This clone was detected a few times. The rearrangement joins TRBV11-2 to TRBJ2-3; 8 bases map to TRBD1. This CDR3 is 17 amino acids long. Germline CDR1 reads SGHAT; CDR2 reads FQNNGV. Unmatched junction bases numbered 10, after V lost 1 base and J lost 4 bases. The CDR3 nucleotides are TGTGCCAGCAGCTTAGGGACCGACAGGGGTGCGGCAGATACGCAGTATTTT. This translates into CASSLGTDRGAADTQYF.

DNA of the CDR3: TGCGCCAGCAGCGTACAGACAAATGAAAAACTGTTTTTT. This sequence encodes CASSVQTNEKLFF. The chain employs TRBV5-1 and TRBJ1-4; D not resolved. The V and J ends lost 4 bases and 5 bases respectively, with 9 bases between them. Germline-derived CDR1 and CDR2 are SGHRS and YFSETQ. The CDR3 runs to 13 residues.

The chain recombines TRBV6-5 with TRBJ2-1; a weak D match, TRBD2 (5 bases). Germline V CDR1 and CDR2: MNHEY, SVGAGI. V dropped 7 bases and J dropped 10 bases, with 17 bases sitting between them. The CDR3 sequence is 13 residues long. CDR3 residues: CASTNFRGGEQFF. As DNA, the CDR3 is TGTGCCAGCACTAACTTCAGAGGCGGGGAGCAGTTCTTC.

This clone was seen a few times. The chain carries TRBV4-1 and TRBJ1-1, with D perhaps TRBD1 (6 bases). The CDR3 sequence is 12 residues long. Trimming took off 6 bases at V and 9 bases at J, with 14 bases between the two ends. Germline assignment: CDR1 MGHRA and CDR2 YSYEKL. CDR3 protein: CASSGRGSKAFF. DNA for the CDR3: TGCGCCAGCAGTGGTAGGGGGAGTAAAGCTTTCTTT.

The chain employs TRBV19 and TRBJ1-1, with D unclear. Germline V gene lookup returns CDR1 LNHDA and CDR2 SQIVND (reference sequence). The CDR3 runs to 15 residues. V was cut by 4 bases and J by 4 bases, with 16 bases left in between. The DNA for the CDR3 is TGTGCCAGTAGTAACCTCGCCGGGATCGGCACTGAAGCTTTCTTT. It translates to CASSNLAGIGTEAFF.

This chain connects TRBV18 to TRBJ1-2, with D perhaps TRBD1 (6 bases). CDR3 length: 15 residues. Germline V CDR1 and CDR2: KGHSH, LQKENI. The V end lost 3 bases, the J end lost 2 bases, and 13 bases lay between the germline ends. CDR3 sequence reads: CASSPDRTKNYGYTF. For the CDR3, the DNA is TGTGCCAGCTCACCGGACAGAACAAAAAACTATGGCTACACCTTC.

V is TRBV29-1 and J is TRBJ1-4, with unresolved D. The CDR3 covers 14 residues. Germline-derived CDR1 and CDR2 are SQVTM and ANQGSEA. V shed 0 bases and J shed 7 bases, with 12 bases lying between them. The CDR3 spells CSVEDPGGSEKLFF. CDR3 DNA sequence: TGCAGCGTTGAAGATCCGGGTGGGAGTGAAAAACTGTTTTTT.

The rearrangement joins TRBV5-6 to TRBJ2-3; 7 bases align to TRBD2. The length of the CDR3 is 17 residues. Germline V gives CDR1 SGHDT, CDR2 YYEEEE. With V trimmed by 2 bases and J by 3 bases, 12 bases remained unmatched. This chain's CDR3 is CASSFRFLAGVTDTQYF. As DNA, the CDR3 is TGTGCCAGCAGCTTTCGATTTCTGGCGGGAGTAACAGATACGCAGTATTTT.

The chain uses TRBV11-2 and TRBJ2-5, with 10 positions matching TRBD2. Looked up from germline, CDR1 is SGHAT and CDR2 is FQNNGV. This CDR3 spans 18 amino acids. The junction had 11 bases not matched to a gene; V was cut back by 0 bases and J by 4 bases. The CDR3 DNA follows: TGTGCCAGCAGCTTAGATGATTGGATATCTAGCGGGGGAGAGACCCAGTACTTC. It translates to CASSLDDWISSGGETQYF. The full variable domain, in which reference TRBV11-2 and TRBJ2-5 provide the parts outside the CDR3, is EAGVAQSPRYKIIEKRQSVAFWCNPISGHATLYWYQQILGQGPKLLIQFQNNGVVDDSQLPKDRFSAERLKGVDSTLKIQPAKLEDSAVYLCASSLDDWISSGGETQYFGPGTRLLVL.

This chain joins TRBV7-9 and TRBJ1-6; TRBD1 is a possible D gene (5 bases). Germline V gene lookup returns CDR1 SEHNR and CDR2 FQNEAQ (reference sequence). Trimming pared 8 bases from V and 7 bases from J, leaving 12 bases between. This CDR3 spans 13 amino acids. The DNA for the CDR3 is TGTGCCAGCCGGGCGGGGGTGAATTCACCCCTCCACTTT. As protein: CASRAGVNSPLHF.

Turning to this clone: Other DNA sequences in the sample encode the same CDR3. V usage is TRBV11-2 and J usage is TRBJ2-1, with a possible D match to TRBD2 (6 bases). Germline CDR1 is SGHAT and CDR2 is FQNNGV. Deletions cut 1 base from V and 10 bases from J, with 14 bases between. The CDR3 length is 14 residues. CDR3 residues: CASSLGLAGIEQFF. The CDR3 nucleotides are TGTGCCAGCAGCTTAGGGCTGGCGGGGATAGAGCAGTTCTTC.

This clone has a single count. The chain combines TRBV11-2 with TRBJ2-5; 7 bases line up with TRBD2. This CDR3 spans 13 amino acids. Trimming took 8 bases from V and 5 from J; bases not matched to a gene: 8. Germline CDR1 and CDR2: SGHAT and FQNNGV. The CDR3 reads CASSLGGVETQYF. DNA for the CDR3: TGTGCCAGCTCCTTGGGGGGGGTGGAGACCCAGTACTTC. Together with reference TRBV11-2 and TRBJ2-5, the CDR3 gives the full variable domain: EAGVAQSPRYKIIEKRQSVAFWCNPISGHATLYWYQQILGQGPKLLIQFQNNGVVDDSQLPKDRFSAERLKGVDSTLKIQPAKLEDSAVYLCASSLGGVETQYFGPGTRLLVL.

DNA of the CDR3: TGTGCCAGCAAGGGACAGGGGTATAACTATGGCTACACCTTC. Residues: CASKGQGYNYGYTF. J is TRBJ1-2 and V is TRBV2, with 10 bases identical to TRBD1. V was pared by 7 bases and J by 1 base, with 3 bases of the junction left unmatched. The CDR3 runs to 14 residues. The V gene's germline CDR1 is SNHLY and CDR2 FYNNEI.

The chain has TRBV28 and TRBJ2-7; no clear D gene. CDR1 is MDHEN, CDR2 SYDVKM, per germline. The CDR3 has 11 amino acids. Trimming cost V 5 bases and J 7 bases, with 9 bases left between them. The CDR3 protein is CASSKLLEQYF. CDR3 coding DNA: TGTGCCAGCAGTAAACTCCTGGAGCAGTACTTC.

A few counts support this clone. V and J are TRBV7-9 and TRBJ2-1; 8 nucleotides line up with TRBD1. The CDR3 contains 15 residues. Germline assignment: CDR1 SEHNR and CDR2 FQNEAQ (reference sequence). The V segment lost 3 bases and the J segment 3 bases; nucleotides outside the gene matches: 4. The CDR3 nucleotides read TGTGCCAGCAGCTTTGCAGGGGGCAGCTACAATGAGCAGTTCTTC. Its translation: CASSFAGGSYNEQFF. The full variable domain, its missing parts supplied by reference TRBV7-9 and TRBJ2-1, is DTGVSQNPRHKITKRGQNVTFRCDPISEHNRLYWYRQTLGQGPEFLTYFQNEAQLEKSRLLSDRFSAERPKGSFSTLEIQRTEQGDSAMYLCASSFAGGSYNEQFFGPGTRLTVL.